Listed below are T cell receptor beta chains from one sample, sequenced in a study of sequential checkpoint blockade in melanoma. Measured with immunoSEQ multiplex PCR; TCRdb has only the in-frame clones, and not every one. The sample contains about 40,000 clones, 70% to 90% of which appear only once. The source material was CD8+ T cells sorted from blood (inferred from file names), sampled from a patient given nivolumab and ipilimumab in sequence. The origin of the receptors is a human donor with melanoma. The CDR3 runs from the conserved cysteine through the conserved F or W. D genes are given only for firm matches. Part of the rows lack a size; the others show once, few, many or a class for expanded clones.

CDR3 protein: CASSFRRSAGGGAGELFF
CDR3 DNA: TGTGCCAGCAGCTTCCGTCGATCGGCGGGAGGTGGAGCCGGGGAGCTGTTTTTT
J gene: TRBJ2-2
D gene: TRBD2
V gene: TRBV27
clone size: once

CDR3 protein: CASRDPTSGAPLHF
CDR3 DNA: TGTGCCAGCCGCGATCCCACGTCAGGGGCACCCCTCCACTTT
J gene: TRBJ1-6
D gene: -
V gene: TRBV7-6
clone size: -

CDR3 protein: CASHGDSYNEQFF
CDR3 DNA: TGTGCCAGCCATGGGGACAGTTACAATGAGCAGTTCTTC
J gene: TRBJ2-1
D gene: TRBD1
V gene: TRBV28
clone size: -

CDR3 protein: CASSYIQGAYNEQFF
CDR3 DNA: TGTGCCAGCAGTTATATACAGGGGGCTTACAATGAGCAGTTCTTC
J gene: TRBJ2-1
D gene: TRBD1
V gene: TRBV6-6
clone size: -

CDR3 protein: CASSLGRGTEAFF
CDR3 DNA: TGTGCCAGCAGTTTGGGTAGGGGGACTGAAGCTTTCTTT
J gene: TRBJ1-1
D gene: -
V gene: TRBV27
clone size: -

CDR3 protein: CASSFRVRANYGYTF
CDR3 DNA: TGTGCCAGCAGTTTCCGGGTTAGAGCTAACTATGGCTACACCTTC
J gene: TRBJ1-2
D gene: -
V gene: TRBV28
clone size: -

CDR3 protein: CASLSGAWEQFF
CDR3 DNA: TGTGCCAGTTTAAGTGGGGCTTGGGAGCAGTTCTTC
J gene: TRBJ2-1
D gene: -
V gene: TRBV28
clone size: -

CDR3 protein: CASSFTGSNTGELFF
CDR3 DNA: TGTGCCAGCAGCTTTACAGGGTCGAACACCGGGGAGCTGTTTTTT
J gene: TRBJ2-2
D gene: -
V gene: TRBV7-9
clone size: -

CDR3 protein: CASSVGLAGPNTGELFF
CDR3 DNA: TGTGCCAGCAGCGTCGGACTAGCGGGACCGAACACCGGGGAGCTGTTTTTT
J gene: TRBJ2-2
D gene: TRBD2
V gene: TRBV9
clone size: -

CDR3 protein: CASSYVEGQPQHF
CDR3 DNA: TGTGCCAGCAGTTACGTGGAGGGTCAGCCCCAGCATTTT
J gene: TRBJ1-5
D gene: -
V gene: TRBV6-5
clone size: -

CDR3 protein: CASSLYEGYEQYF
CDR3 DNA: TGTGCCAGCAGTTTATACGAGGGCTACGAGCAGTACTTC
J gene: TRBJ2-7
D gene: -
V gene: TRBV27
clone size: -

CDR3 protein: CASSLGLAGGEGSYNEQFF
CDR3 DNA: TGTGCCAGCAGCTTAGGACTAGCGGGAGGTGAGGGCTCCTACAATGAGCAGTTCTTC
J gene: TRBJ2-1
D gene: TRBD2
V gene: TRBV7-9
clone size: -

CDR3 protein: CASSLGVEQYF
CDR3 DNA: TGTGCCAGCAGTTTGGGCGTCGAGCAGTACTTC
J gene: TRBJ2-7
D gene: -
V gene: TRBV27
clone size: -

CDR3 protein: CASSFIGGETQYF
CDR3 DNA: TGTGCCAGCAGCTTTATAGGGGGAGAGACCCAGTACTTC
J gene: TRBJ2-5
D gene: -
V gene: TRBV5-4
clone size: -

CDR3 protein: CASSIGPDTQYF
CDR3 DNA: TGTGCCAGTAGTATAGGGCCGGATACGCAGTATTTT
J gene: TRBJ2-3
D gene: -
V gene: TRBV19
clone size: -

CDR3 protein: CASSLPDTGELFF
CDR3 DNA: TGTGCCAGCAGCTTACCAGACACCGGGGAGCTGTTTTTT
J gene: TRBJ2-2
D gene: -
V gene: TRBV7-9
clone size: -

CDR3 protein: CASRSGQGSYNEQFF
CDR3 DNA: TGTGCCAGCAGGTCGGGACAGGGGTCCTACAATGAGCAGTTCTTC
J gene: TRBJ2-1
D gene: TRBD1
V gene: TRBV6-5
clone size: -

CDR3 protein: CASSDSETQYF
CDR3 DNA: TGCGCCAGCAGTGACTCGGAGACCCAGTACTTC
J gene: TRBJ2-5
D gene: -
V gene: TRBV10-1
clone size: -

CDR3 protein: CASRVHAATYNEQFF
CDR3 DNA: TGTGCCAGCAGGGTTCACGCGGCTACATACAATGAGCAGTTCTTC
J gene: TRBJ2-1
D gene: -
V gene: TRBV2
clone size: few

CDR3 protein: CASSQSGTGGPNTGELFF
CDR3 DNA: TGTGCCAGCAGCCAGTCCGGGACAGGGGGCCCCAACACCGGGGAGCTGTTTTTT
J gene: TRBJ2-2
D gene: TRBD1
V gene: TRBV14
clone size: -

CDR3 protein: CASSFQGAENYGYTF
CDR3 DNA: TGTGCCAGCAGCTTTCAGGGGGCAGAGAACTATGGCTACACCTTC
J gene: TRBJ1-2
D gene: TRBD1
V gene: TRBV5-4
clone size: -

CDR3 protein: CASSATTGGALAFF
CDR3 DNA: TGTGCCAGCAGTGCAACCACAGGGGGCGCGTTAGCTTTCTTT
J gene: TRBJ1-1
D gene: TRBD1
V gene: TRBV27
clone size: -

CDR3 protein: CASSLFGTGDNSPLHF
CDR3 DNA: TGCGCCAGCAGCTTGTTTGGGACAGGCGATAATTCACCCCTCCACTTT
J gene: TRBJ1-6
D gene: TRBD1
V gene: TRBV5-1
clone size: -

CDR3 protein: CASSLGRTKKNEQFF
CDR3 DNA: TGTGCCAGCAGCTTAGGGCGGACTAAAAAAAATGAGCAGTTCTTC
J gene: TRBJ2-1
D gene: -
V gene: TRBV13
clone size: -

CDR3 protein: CASSSQGGTTEAFF
CDR3 DNA: TGTGCCAGCAGTTCACAGGGGGGGACCACTGAAGCTTTCTTT
J gene: TRBJ1-1
D gene: TRBD1
V gene: TRBV6-6
clone size: -

CDR3 protein: CASSPLAGNTGELFF
CDR3 DNA: TGTGCCAGCAGTCCCCTCGCAGGGAACACCGGGGAGCTGTTTTTT
J gene: TRBJ2-2
D gene: -
V gene: TRBV6-4
clone size: -

CDR3 protein: CAISEGTVGQPQHF
CDR3 DNA: TGTGCCATCAGTGAGGGGACAGTCGGGCAGCCCCAGCATTTT
J gene: TRBJ1-5
D gene: TRBD1
V gene: TRBV10-3
clone size: -

CDR3 protein: CATSSWLAGDNEQFF
CDR3 DNA: TGTGCCACCAGCAGTTGGCTAGCGGGAGACAATGAGCAGTTCTTC
J gene: TRBJ2-1
D gene: TRBD2
V gene: TRBV15
clone size: -

CDR3 protein: CASSLALKGLNYGYTF
CDR3 DNA: TGCGCCAGCAGCTTGGCACTAAAGGGGCTAAATTATGGCTACACCTTC
J gene: TRBJ1-2
D gene: -
V gene: TRBV5-1
clone size: -

CDR3 protein: CASSLDRREPFYNEQFF
CDR3 DNA: TGTGCCAGCAGCTTGGATCGGCGGGAACCCTTTTACAATGAGCAGTTCTTC
J gene: TRBJ2-1
D gene: -
V gene: TRBV5-6
clone size: -

CDR3 protein: CASSYRANTGELFF
CDR3 DNA: TGTGCCAGCAGTTACAGAGCCAACACCGGGGAGCTGTTTTTT
J gene: TRBJ2-2
D gene: -
V gene: TRBV27
clone size: -

CDR3 protein: CASGFRPGLAETQYF
CDR3 DNA: TGTGCTAGTGGTTTCAGACCGGGACTAGCGGAGACCCAGTACTTC
J gene: TRBJ2-5
D gene: TRBD2
V gene: TRBV12-5
clone size: -

CDR3 protein: CASSVISGRAGITNEQFF
CDR3 DNA: TGTGCCAGCAGCGTAATCAGCGGGAGGGCCGGAATCACCAATGAGCAGTTCTTC
J gene: TRBJ2-1
D gene: TRBD2
V gene: TRBV9
clone size: few

CDR3 protein: CASSLGLETQYF
CDR3 DNA: TGTGCCAGCAGCTTGGGGCTAGAGACCCAGTACTTC
J gene: TRBJ2-5
D gene: -
V gene: TRBV5-6
clone size: -

CDR3 protein: CASSLTSGGGDTQYF
CDR3 DNA: TGTGCCAGCAGCTTAACTAGCGGAGGGGGAGATACGCAGTATTTT
J gene: TRBJ2-3
D gene: TRBD2
V gene: TRBV7-9
clone size: -

CDR3 protein: CAWPLLADYEQYF
CDR3 DNA: TGTGCCTGGCCCTTATTAGCGGACTACGAGCAGTACTTC
J gene: TRBJ2-7
D gene: -
V gene: TRBV30
clone size: -